Reported below is one TCR beta chain. This sample is part of a study of T cell responses to AZD1222 COVID-19 vaccine. CDR3 length: 10 residues. Germline loops: CDR1 LGHNA, CDR2 YSLEER. The V end lost 5 bases, the J end lost 8 bases, and 3 bases lay between the germline ends. Some clones are missing from TCRdb's copy, which holds only in-frame ones; the method was immunoSEQ multiplex PCR. This table holds fewer than 200,000 clones, 92% found once. The sample in question was peripheral blood, obtained on day 0 of AZD1222 vaccination. This chain uses TRBV4-3 with TRBJ2-2, with no clear D. The sequence derives from an adult in good health. Here the CDR3 DNA reads TGCGCCAGCAGCAAAGGGGAGCTGTTTTTT. This translates into CASSKGELFF.